The 11 T cell receptor beta chains presented below share a single source sample, sequenced in a study of blood T cell repertoires in COVID-19. The table came from immunoSEQ multiplex PCR; TCRdb's copy has only in-frame clones and leaves some out. The sample consists of 150,000 to 200,000 clones, around nine tenths of them appearing once. What was sequenced was peripheral blood. These receptors were obtained from a man between 70 and 80 years old with active or convalescent COVID-19.

CDR3 nucleotides: TGTGCCAGCAGTTTGCTTGGAGCCCCTAATCAGCCCCAGCATTTT. This codes for CASSLLGAPNQPQHF. The genes are TRBV27 and TRBJ1-5; no clear D gene. The ends were cut back, 3 bases at V and 4 bases at J, with 13 bases in the middle. The germline V gene encodes CDR1 MNHEY and CDR2 SMNVEV (reference sequence). This CDR3 contains 15 residues.

The chain carries TRBV10-3 and TRBJ1-5; D not certain. Trimming stripped 7 bases from V and 4 bases from J, with 5 bases between. There are 11 residues in the CDR3. The germline CDR1 and CDR2 sequences are ENHRY and SYGVKD. The CDR3: CAINSNQPQHF. CDR3 sequence (DNA): TGTGCCATCAACTCGAATCAGCCCCAGCATTTT.

In this sample, this clone turned up once. The rearrangement uses TRBV5-4 and TRBJ2-5; 12 bases agree with TRBD2. Germline assignment: CDR1 SGHNT and CDR2 YYREEE (reference sequence). The V and J ends lost 4 bases and 0 bases, in that order; junction bases with no gene match: 7. The CDR3 covers 17 residues. The CDR3 loop reads CASSPRTSGGNQETQYF. The CDR3 DNA is TGTGCCAGCAGCCCGAGAACTAGCGGGGGGAACCAAGAGACCCAGTACTTC.

The gene calls are TRBV14 and TRBJ2-7, with D possibly being TRBD1 (5 bases). The CDR3 runs to 12 residues. Germline lookup yields CDR1 SGHDN and CDR2 FVKESK. Trimming removed 6 bases from V and 3 bases from J, with 9 bases in between. The CDR3 coding sequence is TGTGCCAGCAGTTCACAGGACTACGAGCAGTACTTC. Amino acids: CASSSQDYEQYF.

This sequence joins TRBV19 and TRBJ1-5; 10 bases agree with TRBD1. Per germline, CDR1 LNHDA and CDR2 SQIVND (reference sequence). J gave up 4 bases and V 11 bases, and 11 bases lay outside the gene matches. The CDR3 runs 15 residues. CDR3 protein: CASTGGRGPNQPQHF. The CDR3 nucleotides are TGTGCCTCGACAGGGGGCAGGGGGCCGAATCAGCCCCAGCATTTT.

This clone was observed a handful of times. The chain recombines TRBV28 with TRBJ1-4, with D hard to call. Between the trimmed V and J ends, which lost 3 bases and 8 bases, there was a span of 10 bases. The germline V gene has CDR1 MDHEN and CDR2 SYDVKM. CDR3 size: 13 residues. The DNA for the CDR3 is TGTGCCAGCAGTTTGGGCTCCTCCGAAAAACTGTTTTTT. Protein sequence: CASSLGSSEKLFF.

The rearrangement joins TRBV5-5 to TRBJ2-7, with TRBD2 matching 7 bases. Germline trimming cut 0 bases from V and 4 bases from J; bases unmatched to any gene: 7. This CDR3 is 15 amino acids long. Germline CDR1 SGHKS, CDR2 YYEKEE (reference sequence). CDR3 bases: TGTGCCAGCAGCTTGGCGCCTAGCGGACCGTACGAGCAGTACTTC. This gives the protein CASSLAPSGPYEQYF.

The V call is TRBV5-6, the J call TRBJ2-5, with a tentative D call TRBD1 (5 bases). Trimming took off 0 bases at V and 3 bases at J, with 18 bases between the two ends. The CDR3 runs 17 residues. CDR1 is SGHDT, CDR2 YYEEEE, per germline. CDR3 residues: CASSLVLTETLKETQYF. The CDR3 nucleotides read TGTGCCAGCAGCTTGGTCTTGACAGAGACGCTGAAAGAGACCCAGTACTTC.

The chain uses TRBV7-2 and TRBJ2-2, with 9 bases identical to TRBD2. CDR1 and CDR2 from the germline V gene are SGHTA and FQGNSA. This CDR3 is 17 amino acids long. V shed 1 base and J 1 base; nucleotides not matched to a gene: 4. This CDR3 reads CASSLGSGGVNTGELFF. The DNA for the CDR3 is TGTGCCAGCAGCTTAGGTAGCGGGGGAGTGAACACCGGGGAGCTGTTTTTT.

The V gene is TRBV7-9, the J gene TRBJ2-1, with D perhaps TRBD1 (5 bases). Germline values: CDR1 SEHNR, CDR2 FQNEAQ (reference sequence). This CDR3 is built from 14 residues. The V end was cut by 3 bases, the J end by 7 bases, with 13 bases between. The DNA of the CDR3 is TGTGCCAGCAGCTTCACAGCAAAGGGGAATGAGCAGTTCTTC. Translation: CASSFTAKGNEQFF.

The chain recombines TRBV6-6 with TRBJ2-7; TRBD1 matches 10 bases. Germline V gene lookup returns CDR1 MNHNY and CDR2 SVGAGI (reference sequence). This CDR3 has 14 residues. Trimming removed 3 bases from V and 6 bases from J; junction bases left unmatched: 5. The CDR3 DNA sequence: TGTGCCAGCAGTTATGGACAGGGGGATATCGAGCAGTACTTC. Translation gives CASSYGQGDIEQYF.